The 32 T cell receptor beta chains below come from one sample, sequenced in a study of blood T cell repertoires in COVID-19. Produced via immunoSEQ multiplex PCR; TCRdb's table is partial and in-frame only. Of 120,000 to 150,000 clones in the sample, almost 90% are singletons; the top ten hold over 9.5%. The material sequenced was peripheral blood. These receptors all stem from a man in his fifties with active or convalescent COVID-19.

This clone was counted a few times. The J gene is TRBJ1-4, the V gene TRBV11-2; TRBD1 is a possible D gene (6 bases). The CDR3 is 14 residues long. The germline V gene encodes CDR1 SGHAT and CDR2 FQNNGV. The V end was cut by 0 bases, the J end by 7 bases, with 9 bases between. The CDR3 protein is CASSLDGGREKLFF. The CDR3 nucleotides read TGTGCCAGCAGCTTAGACGGGGGGCGTGAAAAACTGTTTTTT.

The J gene is TRBJ1-5, the V gene TRBV18, with 8 bases fitting TRBD1. Germline CDR1 KGHSH, CDR2 LQKENI. This CDR3 is 13 amino acids long. The J segment lost 5 bases and the V segment lost 3 bases, leaving 0 bases of the junction unmatched. CDR3 residues: CASSPTGDQPQHF. Written as DNA, the CDR3 is TGTGCCAGCTCACCGACAGGGGATCAGCCCCAGCATTTT.

V gene TRBV5-5 combines with J gene TRBJ2-7; 12 bases are shared with TRBD2. This CDR3 contains 16 residues. The V gene end was trimmed by 4 bases and the J gene end by 5 bases; junction bases not matched to a gene: 10. Germline V gene lookup returns CDR1 SGHKS and CDR2 YYEKEE (reference sequence). CDR3 nucleotides: TGTGCCAGCAGCCCGGAGACTAGCGGGAGTTACCACGAGCAGTACTTC. Amino acids: CASSPETSGSYHEQYF. The variable domain in full, completed from reference TRBV5-5 and TRBJ2-7, reads DAGVTQSPTHLIKTRGQQVTLRCSPISGHKSVSWYQQVLGQGPQFIFQYYEKEERGRGNFPDRFSARQFPNYSSELNVNALLLGDSALYLCASSPETSGSYHEQYFGPGTRLTVT.

This clone was seen a single time. This sequence joins TRBV18 and TRBJ2-1; D unclear. The V gene's germline CDR1 is KGHSH and CDR2 LQKENI. The ends were cut back, 0 bases at V and 6 bases at J, with 9 bases in the middle. The CDR3 runs to 14 residues. Here the CDR3 DNA reads TGTGCCAGCTCACCACCCATGAGGAGCAATGAGCAGTTCTTC. Protein: CASSPPMRSNEQFF.

The V gene is TRBV7-2, the J gene TRBJ2-2; a possible D gene is TRBD2 (5 bases). The V end was cut by 5 bases, the J end by 1 base, with 8 bases between. The CDR3 loop spans 14 amino acids. Germline V CDR1 and CDR2: SGHTA, FQGNSA. CDR3 loop: CASSPGGNTGELFF. CDR3 coding DNA: TGTGCCAGCAGCCCAGGAGGGAACACCGGGGAGCTGTTTTTT.

This clone showed up just once. The chain links TRBV7-2 to TRBJ1-1, with D hard to call. Per the germline V gene, CDR1 is SGHTA and CDR2 is FQGNSA. The CDR3 is 13 residues long. Trimming stripped 4 bases from V and 1 base from J, with 7 bases between. This CDR3 is CASSSRTNTEAFF. The CDR3 region has the DNA TGTGCCAGCAGCTCTAGAACGAACACTGAAGCTTTCTTT.

The J gene is TRBJ1-2, the V gene TRBV12-3 or TRBV12-4; D is ambiguous. V lost 6 bases and J 5 bases, leaving 13 bases between the germline ends. The CDR3 sequence is 13 residues long. CDR3 DNA sequence: TGTGCCAGCAGCCAGGTTACCAGTTATGGCTACACCTTC. Translation gives CASSQVTSYGYTF.

The chain recombines TRBV4-2 with TRBJ2-3, with 7 bases that match TRBD2. The CDR3 runs to 13 residues. In germline, CDR1 is LGHNA, CDR2 YNFKEQ. J gave up 8 bases and V 0 bases, and 2 bases lay outside the gene matches. CDR3 sequence: CASSQDGGGTQYF. The CDR3, as DNA: TGTGCCAGCAGCCAAGATGGCGGGGGTACGCAGTATTTT.

The chain has TRBV18 and TRBJ2-2, with D unresolved. The CDR3 runs 14 residues. The germline V gene encodes CDR1 KGHSH and CDR2 LQKENI. Trimming left V 1 base short and J 2 bases short, with 5 bases between. For the CDR3, the DNA is TGTGCCAGCTCACCACTCCAAAACACCGGGGAGCTGTTTTTT. Encoded protein: CASSPLQNTGELFF.

Sample share makes this clone medium-sized. The J gene is TRBJ2-7, the V gene TRBV27; 8 nucleotides agree with TRBD1. The CDR3 contains 14 residues. Germline loops: CDR1 MNHEY, CDR2 SMNVEV (reference sequence). V was pared by 2 bases and J by 3 bases, with 3 bases of the junction left unmatched. CDR3 region: CASSLQGANYEQYF. The CDR3 nucleotides are TGTGCCAGCAGTTTACAGGGGGCTAACTACGAGCAGTACTTC.

The V call is TRBV28, the J call TRBJ2-7; 9 nucleotides match TRBD1. The CDR3 spans 14 residues. CDR1 is MDHEN and CDR2 is SYDVKM in the germline V gene. The V segment lost 7 bases and the J segment 4 bases; nucleotides outside the gene matches: 8. CDR3 DNA: TGTGCCAGCATTCCCCGGGACAGGGCTTACGAGCAGTACTTC. Its protein is CASIPRDRAYEQYF.

Note on this clone: Different DNA sequences within this sample yield the same CDR3. This chain links TRBV6-5 with TRBJ2-2; the match to TRBD2 covers 8 bases. The CDR3 covers 15 residues. Germline CDR1 reads MNHEY; CDR2 reads SVGAGI. After removal of 8 bases from V and 2 bases from J, the junction contained 7 bases not matched to a gene. The CDR3 DNA follows: TGTGCCAGCCTTGGGCTAGCGGGTAACACCGGGGAGCTGTTTTTT. It translates to CASLGLAGNTGELFF.

The V gene is TRBV24-1, the J gene TRBJ2-2, with 11 bases fitting TRBD1. The CDR3 totals 21 residues. The ends lost 3 bases at V and 0 bases at J; junction bases unmatched: 14. The germline gives CDR1 KGHDR, CDR2 SFDVKD. CDR3 region: CATSDPPGQGALRANTGELFF. CDR3 DNA sequence: TGTGCCACCAGTGATCCGCCCGGACAGGGGGCTCTTCGGGCGAACACCGGGGAGCTGTTTTTT.

The chain carries TRBV5-1 and TRBJ1-1; 8 bases line up with TRBD1. The ends lost 0 bases at V and 0 bases at J; junction bases unmatched: 4. This CDR3 comprises 16 residues. CDR1 SGHRS and CDR2 YFSETQ come from the germline V gene. The CDR3 DNA reads as TGCGCCAGCAGCTTGGGCGGACAGGGATTGAACACTGAAGCTTTCTTT. This translates into CASSLGGQGLNTEAFF.

The V gene is TRBV19, the J gene TRBJ1-3; possibly TRBD1 for D (6 bases). The CDR3 has 14 amino acids. Germline-derived CDR1 and CDR2 are LNHDA and SQIVND (reference sequence). Trimming took off 6 bases at V and 0 bases at J, with 9 bases between the two ends. The CDR3 nucleotides read TGTGCCAGTAGACAGGGTTACTCTGGAAACACCATATATTTT. This sequence encodes CASRQGYSGNTIYF.

CDR3 in amino acids: CASSLPPPRKTQYF. Here the CDR3 DNA reads TGTGCCAGCAGTTTACCTCCTCCGAGAAAGACCCAGTACTTC. The gene calls are TRBV28 and TRBJ2-5; no clear D gene. CDR3 length equals 14 residues. V lost 2 bases and J lost 6, with 13 bases in between. CDR1 and CDR2 from the germline V gene are MDHEN and SYDVKM.

The rearrangement links TRBV4-3 to TRBJ2-1; 9 nucleotides match TRBD2. Per the germline V gene, CDR1 is LGHNA and CDR2 is YSLEER. This CDR3 contains 16 residues. Unmatched junction bases numbered 11, after V lost 4 bases and J lost 7 bases. CDR3 nucleotides: TGCGCCAGCAGCCTAGACCCAGCGGGAGGTCGGAATGAGCAGTTCTTC. Translating it yields CASSLDPAGGRNEQFF.

The gene calls are TRBV6-2 or TRBV6-3 and TRBJ2-4, with 7 bases fitting TRBD1. CDR1 and CDR2 (germline): MNHEY, SVGEGT. The CDR3 is made up of 16 amino acids. The junction had 10 bases not matched to a gene; V was cut back by 5 bases and J by 3 bases. CDR3 sequence reads: CASSATGYRDKNIQYF. The DNA for the CDR3 is TGTGCCAGCAGTGCGACAGGGTACAGGGACAAAAACATTCAGTACTTC.

J is TRBJ2-2 and V is TRBV7-3; 9 bases line up with TRBD1. CDR1 SGHTA and CDR2 FQGTGA come from the germline V gene. Losses at the gene ends were 4 bases for V and 5 bases for J; bases not matched to a gene: 8. CDR3 length: 16 residues. In nucleotides, the CDR3 is TGTGCCAGCAGCTCTACAGGGGGCAGAAGGACCGGGGAGCTGTTTTTT. Translated: CASSSTGGRRTGELFF.

The rearrangement uses TRBV27 and TRBJ2-7; maybe TRBD2 (6 bases). V lost 0 bases and J lost 4, with 25 bases in between. The germline gives CDR1 MNHEY, CDR2 SMNVEV (reference sequence). This CDR3 spans 19 amino acids. In nucleotides, the CDR3 is TGTGCCAGCAGTTTATCTGGCAGGAGGGTCTCGAGATATCCGTACGAGCAGTACTTC. Its translation is CASSLSGRRVSRYPYEQYF.

The chain is built from TRBV5-1 and TRBJ2-7, with TRBD2 identical over 13 bases. The CDR3 extends over 18 amino acids. CDR1 and CDR2 (germline): SGHRS, YFSETQ. Trimming cost V 5 bases and J 0 bases; bases outside gene matches: 11. The CDR3 sequence is CASRPRTSGSPLSYEQYF. The DNA of the CDR3 is TGCGCCAGCAGACCCCGGACTAGCGGGAGTCCCCTCTCCTACGAGCAGTACTTC.

This chain links TRBV6-5 with TRBJ2-1, with 10 bases matching TRBD2. The CDR3 length is 13 residues. Germline CDR1 reads MNHEY; CDR2 reads SVGAGI. Trimming removed 2 bases from V and 15 bases from J; junction bases left unmatched: 7. CDR3 sequence: CASSYRLAGVSFF. In DNA, the CDR3 is TGTGCCAGCAGTTACCGGCTAGCGGGAGTTTCGTTCTTC.

The genes are TRBV20-1 and TRBJ1-5, with D perhaps TRBD1 (5 bases). Trimming took 3 bases from V and 7 from J, leaving 13 bases between them. Germline lookup yields CDR1 DFQATT and CDR2 SNEGSKA (reference sequence). The CDR3 has 13 residues. This CDR3 is CSASQGTDQPQHF. The CDR3 DNA reads TGCAGTGCTAGTCAGGGTACGGACCAGCCCCAGCATTTT.

The CDR3 DNA sequence: TGTGCCATCCGGGACTCCGCTCTGATGAACACTGAAGCTTTCTTT. Protein: CAIRDSALMNTEAFF. This sequence joins TRBV10-3 and TRBJ1-1, with D possibly being TRBD1 (5 bases). This CDR3 is 15 amino acids long. Trimming pared 8 bases from V and 0 bases from J, leaving 16 bases between. The germline CDR1 and CDR2 sequences are ENHRY and SYGVKD.

The V and J genes are TRBV5-5 and TRBJ2-7; 12 nucleotides match TRBD2. The CDR3 totals 14 residues. V lost 6 bases, J lost 6 bases, and 7 bases stayed unmatched. Germline assignment: CDR1 SGHKS and CDR2 YYEKEE (reference sequence). For the CDR3, the DNA is TGTGCCAGCACCTGGGGGACTAGCGGGCTCGAGCAGTACTTC. It yields the protein CASTWGTSGLEQYF.

The CDR3 DNA follows: TGTGCCAGCAGCCCGACCGGGACAGGGGGTGTGGAGCAGTTCTTC. This sequence encodes CASSPTGTGGVEQFF. This rearrangement joins TRBV6-5 to TRBJ2-1, with 11 bases identical to TRBD1. Per germline, CDR1 MNHEY and CDR2 SVGAGI. The trim removed 6 bases at V and 10 bases at J, leaving 11 bases unmatched. The CDR3 runs to 15 residues.

The J gene is TRBJ2-2, the V gene TRBV5-8, with 7 bases identical to TRBD2. CDR1 SGHTS and CDR2 YDEGEE come from the germline V gene. Unmatched junction bases numbered 7, after V lost 2 bases and J lost 6 bases. This CDR3 is built from 15 residues. The CDR3 nucleotides read TGTGCCAGCAGCTTATCGGGAGGAGGACCCGGGGAGCTGTTTTTT. This encodes CASSLSGGGPGELFF.

V and J are TRBV6-1 and TRBJ2-7; D is perhaps TRBD2 (6 bases). CDR3 length: 14 residues. V lost 3 bases, J lost 4 bases, and 13 bases lay in between. Per germline, CDR1 MNHNS and CDR2 SASEGT. CDR3 nucleotide sequence: TGTGCCAGCAGTGAGTCATACGGGACTTACGAGCAGTACTTC. Its protein product is CASSESYGTYEQYF.

For the CDR3, the DNA is TGTGCCAGCAGCCCCCGTATGGAGACCCAGTACTTC. Protein product: CASSPRMETQYF. This sequence joins TRBV3-1 (or the pseudogene TRBV3-2) and TRBJ2-5; D is ambiguous. The V end lost 4 bases, the J end lost 5 bases, and 8 bases lay between the germline ends. CDR3 size: 12 residues. From germline, CDR1 is LGHDT and CDR2 YNNKEL (reference sequence).

V is TRBV6-5 and J is TRBJ1-4; the D gene is possibly TRBD1 (5 bases). This CDR3 comprises 15 residues. Per the germline V gene, CDR1 is MNHEY and CDR2 is SVGAGI. V gave up 2 bases and J gave up 4 bases, with 11 bases separating them. The CDR3 protein is CASSYAGGSNEKLFF. The CDR3 nucleotides are TGTGCCAGCAGTTACGCGGGGGGGAGTAATGAAAAACTGTTTTTT.

The chain carries TRBV28 and TRBJ1-1; the D is unclear. Trimming took 3 bases from V and 6 from J, leaving 11 bases between them. CDR1 is MDHEN and CDR2 is SYDVKM in the germline V gene. CDR3 length: 13 residues. The DNA for the CDR3 is TGTGCCAGCAGTTTCGAAAGGAGGGCTGAAGCTTTCTTT. Translation gives CASSFERRAEAFF.

The chain couples TRBV11-2 to TRBJ2-1, with 8 bases lining up with TRBD2. CDR3 length: 15 residues. The J segment lost 10 bases and the V segment lost 5 bases, leaving 13 bases of the junction unmatched. Germline CDR1 SGHAT, CDR2 FQNNGV. CDR3 coding DNA: TGTGCCAGCAGCCCAGGACTAGCAGAGGGAGGGGAGCAGTTCTTC. Translated: CASSPGLAEGGEQFF.